The TCR beta chain under discussion was sequenced for a study of CD8+CD57+ T cells in acquired aplastic anemia. Background on the study: The sorted CD4+ and CD8+ cells yielded an average around 3.2 ug of DNA.

An expansion of CD8+CD57+ cells by flow cytometry had been shown in patients chosen for sequencing. The CDR3 extends over 15 amino acids. Germline V gives CDR1 SGHKS, CDR2 YYEKEE (reference sequence). Trimming cost V 3 bases and J 1 base; bases outside gene matches: 5. Investigators profiled TCR beta VDJ and CDR3 from genomic DNA template. Via MiXCR, TCRdb re-called the reads, giving one row per CDR3 protein. The sample has about 180,000 distinct CDR3 sequences; roughly 65% are singletons. The sequenced sample consisted of sorted CD4+, CD8+, or CD8+CD57+ T cells (not recorded which) from PBMCs. The origin of this receptor is a human donor with aplastic anemia. This chain joins TRBV5-5 and TRBJ1-1, with 8 nucleotides matching TRBD1. In DNA form, the CDR3 reads TGTGCCAGCAGCTACTATGGGACAGGGAACACTGAAGCTTTCTTT. Its translation is CASSYYGTGNTEAFF.